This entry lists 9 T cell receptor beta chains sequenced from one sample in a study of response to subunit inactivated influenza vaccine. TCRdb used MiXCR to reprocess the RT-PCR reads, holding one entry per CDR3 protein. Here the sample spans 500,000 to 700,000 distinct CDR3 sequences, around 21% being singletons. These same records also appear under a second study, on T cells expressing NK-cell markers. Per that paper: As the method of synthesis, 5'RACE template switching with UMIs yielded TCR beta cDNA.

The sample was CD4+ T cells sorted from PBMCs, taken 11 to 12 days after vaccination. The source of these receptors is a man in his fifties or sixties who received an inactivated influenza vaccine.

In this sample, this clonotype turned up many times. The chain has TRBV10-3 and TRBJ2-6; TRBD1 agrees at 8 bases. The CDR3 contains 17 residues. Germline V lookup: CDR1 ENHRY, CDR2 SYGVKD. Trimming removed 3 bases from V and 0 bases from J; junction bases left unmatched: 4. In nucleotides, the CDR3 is TGTGCCATCAGTGAACAGGGGGGAGGCTCTGGGGCCAACGTCCTGACTTTC. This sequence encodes CAISEQGGGSGANVLTF.

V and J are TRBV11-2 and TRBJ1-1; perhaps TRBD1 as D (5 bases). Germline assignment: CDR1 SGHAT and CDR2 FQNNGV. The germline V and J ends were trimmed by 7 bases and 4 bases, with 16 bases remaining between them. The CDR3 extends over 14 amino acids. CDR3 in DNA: TGTGCCAGCACCAAGTCAGGGTTCGGCACTGAAGCTTTCTTT. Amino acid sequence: CASTKSGFGTEAFF.

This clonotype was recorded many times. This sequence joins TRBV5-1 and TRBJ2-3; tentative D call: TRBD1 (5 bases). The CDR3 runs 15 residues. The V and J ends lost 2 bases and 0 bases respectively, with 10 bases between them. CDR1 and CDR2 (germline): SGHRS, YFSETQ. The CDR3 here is CASSFLGASTDTQYF. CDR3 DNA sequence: TGCGCCAGCAGCTTTTTAGGGGCAAGCACAGATACGCAGTATTTT.

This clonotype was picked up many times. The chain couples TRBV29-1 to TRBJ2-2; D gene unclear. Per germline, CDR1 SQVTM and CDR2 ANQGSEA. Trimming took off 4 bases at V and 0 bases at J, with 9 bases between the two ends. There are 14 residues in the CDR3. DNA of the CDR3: TGCAGCGTTGGAGGCACAGCGAACACCGGGGAGCTGTTTTTT. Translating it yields CSVGGTANTGELFF.

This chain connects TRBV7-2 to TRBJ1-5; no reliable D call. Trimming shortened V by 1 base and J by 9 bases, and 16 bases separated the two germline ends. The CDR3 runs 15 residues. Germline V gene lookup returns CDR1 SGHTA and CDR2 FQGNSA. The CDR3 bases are TGTGCCAGCAGCTTAGGAGCTGGGTCCGGTGGGCCCCAGCATTTT. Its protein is CASSLGAGSGGPQHF.

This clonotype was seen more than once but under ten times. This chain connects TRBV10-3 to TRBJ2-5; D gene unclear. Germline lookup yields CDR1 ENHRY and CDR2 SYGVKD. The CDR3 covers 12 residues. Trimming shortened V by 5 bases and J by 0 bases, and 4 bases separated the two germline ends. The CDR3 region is CAISQNQETQYF. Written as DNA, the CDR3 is TGTGCCATCAGTCAAAACCAAGAGACCCAGTACTTC.

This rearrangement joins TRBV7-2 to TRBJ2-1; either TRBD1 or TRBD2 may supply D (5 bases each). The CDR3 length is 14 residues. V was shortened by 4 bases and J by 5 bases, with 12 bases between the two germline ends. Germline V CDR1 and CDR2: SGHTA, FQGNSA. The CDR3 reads CASSSPGPHNEQFF. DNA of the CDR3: TGTGCCAGCAGCTCCCCGGGACCGCACAATGAGCAGTTCTTC.

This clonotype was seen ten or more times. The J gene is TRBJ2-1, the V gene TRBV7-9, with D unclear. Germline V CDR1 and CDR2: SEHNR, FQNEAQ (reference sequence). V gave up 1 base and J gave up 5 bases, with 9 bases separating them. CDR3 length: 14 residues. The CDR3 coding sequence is TGTGCCAGCAGCTTAGTCGGATCGGACAATGAGCAGTTCTTC. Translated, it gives CASSLVGSDNEQFF.

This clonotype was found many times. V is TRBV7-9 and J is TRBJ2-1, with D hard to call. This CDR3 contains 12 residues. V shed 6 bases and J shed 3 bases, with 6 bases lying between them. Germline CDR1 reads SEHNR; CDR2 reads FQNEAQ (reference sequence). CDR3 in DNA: TGTGCCAGCAGGGACCTCTACAATGAGCAGTTCTTC. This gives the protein CASRDLYNEQFF.